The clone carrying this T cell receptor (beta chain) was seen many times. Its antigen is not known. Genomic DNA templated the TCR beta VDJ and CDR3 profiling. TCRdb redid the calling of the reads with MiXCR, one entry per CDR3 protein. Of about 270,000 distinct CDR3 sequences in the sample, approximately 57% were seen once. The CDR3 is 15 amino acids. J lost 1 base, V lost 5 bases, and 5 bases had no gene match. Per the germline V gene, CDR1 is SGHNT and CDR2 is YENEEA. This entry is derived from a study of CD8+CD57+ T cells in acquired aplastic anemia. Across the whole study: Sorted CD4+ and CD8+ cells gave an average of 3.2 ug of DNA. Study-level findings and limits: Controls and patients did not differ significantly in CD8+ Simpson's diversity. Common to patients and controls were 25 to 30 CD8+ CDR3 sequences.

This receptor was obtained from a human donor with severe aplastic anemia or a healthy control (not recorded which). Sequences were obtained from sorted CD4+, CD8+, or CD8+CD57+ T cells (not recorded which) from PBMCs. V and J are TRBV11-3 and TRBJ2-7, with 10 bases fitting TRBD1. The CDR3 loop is CASSDGTGASYEQYF. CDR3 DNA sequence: TGTGCCAGCAGCGACGGGACAGGGGCGTCCTACGAGCAGTACTTC.